These 12 T cell receptor beta chains came from one sample sequenced in a study of cytomegalovirus exposure and HLA in healthy donors. The PCR made use of 60 Vbeta and 13 Jbeta primers. The data were produced by immunoSEQ multiplex PCR, yet TCRdb's version contains in-frame clones alone and is incomplete. The table records some 200,000 clones, about four fifths of them present only once. Sequencing used PBMCs. These receptors all stem from a woman in her forties or fifties in good health and CMV-seropositive.

The chain has TRBV2 and TRBJ2-1; D uncertain. The CDR3 has 14 amino acids. CDR1 is SNHLY and CDR2 is FYNNEI in the germline V gene. Trimming stripped 6 bases from V and 0 bases from J, with 9 bases between. The CDR3 region has the DNA TGTGCCAGCAGGAAGAGTAGCTCCTACAATGAGCAGTTCTTC. This translates into CASRKSSSYNEQFF.

The chain is built from TRBV4-2 and TRBJ2-1; 10 bases are a match to TRBD2. The CDR3 loop spans 16 amino acids. Germline CDR1 is LGHNA and CDR2 is YNFKEQ. Unmatched junction bases numbered 8, after V lost 0 bases and J lost 9 bases. CDR3 nucleotides: TGTGCCAGCAGCCAAGATACCAGCGGGGGGGCTGCTGAGCAGTTCTTC. This encodes CASSQDTSGGAAEQFF.

This clone showed up just once. The chain is built from TRBV18 and TRBJ1-1; 8 bases align to TRBD1. Unmatched junction bases numbered 10, after V lost 0 bases and J lost 4 bases. The length of the CDR3 is 17 residues. CDR1 is KGHSH and CDR2 is LQKENI in the germline V gene. CDR3 nucleotides: TGTGCCAGCTCACCACCCTCCCTCGGACAGGGAGGCACTGAAGCTTTCTTT. It specifies CASSPPSLGQGGTEAFF.

This clone was seen only a few times. The V and J genes are TRBV6-4 and TRBJ2-3, with 8 bases fitting TRBD1. The germline V gene encodes CDR1 MRHNA and CDR2 SNTAGT. V trimming: 0 bases; J trimming: 1 base; junction bases outside the gene matches: 3. The CDR3 has 16 residues. CDR3 nucleotide sequence: TGTGCCAGCAGTGACTCGGAACAGGGGGGCACAGATACGCAGTATTTT. Residues: CASSDSEQGGTDTQYF.

The chain joins TRBV12-5 to TRBJ2-7, with D possibly TRBD1 on 6 matching bases. This CDR3 has 15 amino acids. Germline V gene lookup returns CDR1 LGHNT and CDR2 FRNRAP. Trimming pared 9 bases from V and 6 bases from J, leaving 24 bases between. The CDR3 sequence is CASSSSGGVGREQYF. The CDR3 DNA reads as TGTGCTAGCTCATCCTCTGGGGGCGTCGGTCGCGAGCAGTACTTC.

The gene calls are TRBV5-6 and TRBJ2-2; D may be TRBD2 (7 bases). CDR3 length: 17 amino acids. The V gene lost 0 bases and the J gene lost 5 bases, with 17 bases spanning the gap. The germline V gene has CDR1 SGHDT and CDR2 YYEEEE. CDR3 region: CASSLVVGGHKTGELFF. The CDR3 DNA sequence: TGTGCCAGCAGCTTGGTCGTGGGGGGGCATAAAACCGGGGAGCTGTTTTTT.

The J gene is TRBJ2-7, the V gene TRBV6-4, with D tentatively TRBD1 (5 bases). Between the trimmed V and J ends, which lost 6 bases and 4 bases, there was a span of 16 bases. CDR1 and CDR2 from the germline V gene are MRHNA and SNTAGT. The CDR3 has 14 residues. CDR3 in amino acids: CASSPRGSCYEQYF. CDR3 sequence (DNA): TGTGCCAGCAGCCCAAGGGGTAGCTGTTACGAGCAGTACTTC.

The chain couples TRBV4-2 to TRBJ2-7; TRBD2 might be the D (7 bases). In germline, CDR1 is LGHNA, CDR2 YNFKEQ. The V gene lost 5 bases and the J gene lost 2 bases, with 16 bases spanning the gap. This CDR3 region has 15 residues. The chain's CDR3 is CASSSWGGDTYEQYF. CDR3 nucleotide sequence: TGTGCCAGCAGCTCGTGGGGGGGCGATACCTACGAGCAGTACTTC.

This clone was detected only a few times. V is TRBV6-1 and J is TRBJ1-4, with a possible D match to TRBD1 (5 bases). CDR1 and CDR2 (germline): MNHNS, SASEGT. The CDR3 length is 12 residues. V lost 2 bases and J lost 12, with 10 bases in between. The CDR3 protein is CASSEYGGELFF. The CDR3 nucleotides read TGTGCCAGCAGTGAATACGGAGGGGAACTGTTTTTT.

V is TRBV10-3 and J is TRBJ2-3; 7 bases match TRBD1. Per the germline V gene, CDR1 is ENHRY and CDR2 is SYGVKD. V trimming: 11 bases; J trimming: 5 bases; junction bases outside the gene matches: 4. The CDR3 extends over 11 amino acids. The CDR3 DNA follows: TGTGCCGCAGGGGGAAGAGATACGCAGTATTTT. This encodes CAAGGRDTQYF.

This clone was observed a few times. The chain has TRBV5-4 and TRBJ1-1, with D possibly TRBD1 on 5 matching bases. The CDR3 extends over 13 amino acids. Trimming removed 3 bases from V and 0 bases from J, with 6 bases in between. Germline assignment: CDR1 SGHNT and CDR2 YYREEE (reference sequence). The CDR3 region is CASSSTVNTEAFF. CDR3 sequence (DNA): TGTGCCAGCAGCTCGACAGTGAACACTGAAGCTTTCTTT.

The genes are TRBV7-3 and TRBJ2-5, with 8 positions matching TRBD2. The germline V gene encodes CDR1 SGHTA and CDR2 FQGTGA. The V and J ends lost 6 bases and 2 bases, in that order; junction bases with no gene match: 8. The CDR3 has 15 amino acids. The CDR3 spells CASSPQRGKQETQYF. CDR3 DNA sequence: TGTGCCAGCAGTCCTCAGCGGGGGAAACAAGAGACCCAGTACTTC.